The present T cell receptor (beta chain) was sequenced within a study of cytomegalovirus exposure and HLA in healthy donors. PCR primers comprised 60 Vbeta and 13 Jbeta primers. Only in-frame clones appear in the TCRdb table, and some are missing; sequencing was by immunoSEQ multiplex PCR. The sample consists of approximately 160,000 clones, about four fifths of them appearing once. Germline values: CDR1 SGHRS, CDR2 YFSETQ. The ends were cut back, 3 bases at V and 9 bases at J, with 16 bases in the middle. CDR3 length equals 14 residues. Sequencing was performed on PBMCs. This receptor was taken from a man aged 45 to 65 in good health and CMV-seropositive. This chain links TRBV5-1 with TRBJ2-1; tentative D call: TRBD2 (6 bases). The CDR3 sequence is CASSSGPLGSEQFF. CDR3 bases: TGCGCCAGCAGCTCGGGCCCACTCGGGAGTGAGCAGTTCTTC.